This T cell receptor beta chain was obtained from a study of cytomegalovirus exposure and HLA in healthy donors. General study points: Subsequent analysis revealed that first-cohort TCR clusters tended to co-occur in the 120 validation repertoires. The authors listed 150 or so TCR beta chains as cytomegalovirus-associated. CMV antigen specificity of three CMV-associated chains was confirmed in vitro.

Measured with immunoSEQ multiplex PCR; TCRdb has only the in-frame clones, and not every one. This sample yields tens of thousands of clones, of which over 85% are seen a single time; 3.6% belongs to the top ten. Germline V gives CDR1 SGDLS, CDR2 YYNGEE. V gave up 0 bases and J gave up 4 bases; unmatched junction bases: 2. The length of the CDR3 is 15 residues. As for this clone: The antigen is unknown.

Sequenced material: PBMCs. The receptor was isolated from a woman between 25 and 40 years old in good health and CMV-seronegative. The J gene is TRBJ2-1, the V gene TRBV9, with TRBD2 matching over 9 bases. In nucleotides, the CDR3 is TGTGCCAGCAGCGTAGATAGCGGGGGTTACAATGAGCAGTTCTTC. This encodes CASSVDSGGYNEQFF.